Following are 15 T cell receptor beta chains from one sample sequenced in a study of CD8+CD57+ T cells in acquired aplastic anemia. The authors sequenced patients whose flow cytometry had shown CD8+CD57+ cell expansion. Genomic DNA provided the template from which TCR beta VDJ and CDR3 profiles were obtained. TCRdb re-called the reads with MiXCR, one entry per CDR3 protein. The sample lists hundreds of thousands of distinct CDR3 sequences, around 30% seen once, with 0.82% in the top ten. The sequenced material came from sorted CD4+, CD8+, or CD8+CD57+ T cells (not recorded which) from PBMCs. Receptors were obtained from a human donor with aplastic anemia.

This clonotype showed up just a few times. The V and J genes are TRBV6-1 and TRBJ2-7, with D tentatively TRBD2 (5 bases). Germline V CDR1 and CDR2: MNHNS, SASEGT. The germline V and J ends were trimmed by 7 bases and 3 bases, with 16 bases remaining between them. The CDR3 sequence is 14 residues long. The CDR3 DNA follows: TGTGCCAGCAAGCCATACGAGGGAGTCTACGAGCAGTACTTC. Protein sequence: CASKPYEGVYEQYF.

This clonotype was counted at least ten times. J is TRBJ2-5 and V is TRBV5-5; 8 bases fit TRBD1. The CDR3 runs 14 residues. V was clipped by 3 bases and J by 5 bases; unmatched bases: 6. The germline V gene has CDR1 SGHKS and CDR2 YYEKEE (reference sequence). In nucleotides, the CDR3 is TGTGCCAGCAGCTCCGAGGCAGGGGGCGAGACCCAGTACTTC. It codes for CASSSEAGGETQYF.

This clonotype came up once. The chain recombines TRBV29-1 with TRBJ1-1; D is uncertain. The CDR3 extends over 13 amino acids. The V and J ends lost 3 bases and 4 bases respectively, with 12 bases between them. Germline V gene sequence: CDR1 SQVTM, CDR2 ANQGSEA. The CDR3, as DNA: TGCAGCGTTGATCTGGGGTTGGTCACTGAAGCTTTCTTT. This codes for CSVDLGLVTEAFF.

The V and J genes are TRBV30 and TRBJ1-3; D is uncertain. Trimming shortened V by 0 bases and J by 7 bases, and 10 bases separated the two germline ends. The CDR3 loop spans 13 amino acids. Per the germline V gene, CDR1 is GTSNPN and CDR2 is SVGIG (reference sequence). In DNA form, the CDR3 reads TGTGCCTGGAGTGTTGGAGATTACAACACCATATATTTT. This translates into CAWSVGDYNTIYF.

This clonotype has ten or more counts. The chain couples TRBV7-8 to TRBJ1-2; D remains unclear. Trimming left V 2 bases short and J 0 bases short, with 7 bases between. Germline CDR1 and CDR2: SGHVS and FQNEAQ. CDR3 length: 14 residues. CDR3 sequence (DNA): TGTGCCAGCAGCTTAAGTACGGCTAACTATGGCTACACCTTC. Its translation: CASSLSTANYGYTF.

In its sample, this clonotype was seen a few times. The chain is built from TRBV2 and TRBJ2-7; 7 bases align to TRBD1. Germline-derived CDR1 and CDR2 are SNHLY and FYNNEI. The CDR3 length is 16 residues. V lost 5 bases and J lost 3; bases outside the gene matches: 13. Written as DNA, the CDR3 is TGTGCCAGCAGTCCCCCACCCCCGGGACAGTTCTACGAGCAGTACTTC. Protein sequence: CASSPPPPGQFYEQYF.

This clonotype has at least ten counts. This rearrangement joins TRBV2 to TRBJ2-7, with 12 bases aligning to TRBD2. The CDR3 length is 15 residues. The germline gives CDR1 SNHLY, CDR2 FYNNEI. V lost 6 bases and J lost 7; bases outside the gene matches: 10. The CDR3 bases are TGTGCCAGCAGGCTGACTAGCGGGAGTCTCTGGGAGCAGTACTTC. Translating gives CASRLTSGSLWEQYF. The full variable domain, its missing parts supplied by reference TRBV2 and TRBJ2-7, is EPEVTQTPSHQVTQMGQEVILRCVPISNHLYFYWYRQILGQKVEFLVSFYNNEISEKSEIFDDQFSVERPDGSNFTLKIRSTKLEDSAMYFCASRLTSGSLWEQYFGPGTRLTVT.

The CDR3 bases are TGTGCCAGCACCCCGGGGGGGGTAGAGACCCAGTACTTC. Translating it yields CASTPGGVETQYF. The chain carries TRBV12-3 or TRBV12-4 and TRBJ2-5; 8 nucleotides match TRBD2. Germline trimming cut 7 bases from V and 4 bases from J; bases unmatched to any gene: 5. The CDR3 contains 13 residues.

This sequence joins TRBV6-1 and TRBJ1-2, with D perhaps TRBD1 (6 bases). This CDR3 has 13 amino acids. Germline loops: CDR1 MNHNS, CDR2 SASEGT. CDR3 sequence reads: CAPRDNYNYGYTF. The CDR3, as DNA: TGTGCTCCACGGGACAACTATAACTATGGCTACACCTTC.

This clonotype has just a few counts. This sequence joins TRBV6-1 and TRBJ1-5; 9 bases are a match to TRBD1. J was trimmed by 3 bases and V by 6 bases; bases with no gene match: 6. The CDR3 totals 15 residues. CDR1 and CDR2 from the germline V gene are MNHNS and SASEGT. CDR3 nucleotides: TGTGCCAGCAGAACGGGACAGGGAAACAATCAGCCCCAGCATTTT. This codes for CASRTGQGNNQPQHF.

This clonotype came up many times. In DNA, the CDR3 is TGTGCCAGCAGCTCGTCTGGACAGGGATCGGTTCAGCCCCAGCATTTT. It is translated as CASSSSGQGSVQPQHF. J is TRBJ1-5 and V is TRBV5-5; TRBD1 aligns across 8 bases. Germline lookup yields CDR1 SGHKS and CDR2 YYEKEE (reference sequence). The CDR3 consists of 16 residues. V was clipped by 3 bases and J by 6 bases; unmatched bases: 11.

This clonotype has more than one count but fewer than ten. Possible read error: a much larger clone is one base away. The chain is built from TRBV15 and TRBJ2-4, with a weak D call TRBD1 (6 bases). The CDR3 is 14 amino acids. Germline V gives CDR1 LNHNV, CDR2 YYDKDF (reference sequence). This CDR3 is CAASGGQRRGIQYF. The CDR3 DNA reads as TGTGCCGCCAGCGGAGGACAGAGAAGAGGCATTCAGTACTTC. The variable domain in full, with the rest retrieved from reference TRBV15 and TRBJ2-4, is DAMVIQNPRYQVTQFGKPVTLSCSQTLNHNVMYWYQQKSSQAPKLLFHYYDKDFNNEADTPDNFQSRRPNTSFCFLDIRSPGLGDTAMYLCAASGGQRRGIQYFGAGTRLSVL.

The chain carries TRBV9 and TRBJ1-2; 7 bases are shared with TRBD1. The CDR3 runs 17 residues. J lost 6 bases, V lost 4 bases, and 18 bases had no gene match. CDR1 is SGDLS and CDR2 is YYNGEE in the germline V gene. The CDR3 nucleotides read TGTGCCAGCAGCCCCCACCGAGACAGGGCTCAATCGAATGGCTACACCTTC. Amino acid sequence: CASSPHRDRAQSNGYTF. Looking up the rest from reference TRBV9 and TRBJ1-2 gives the full variable domain: DSGVTQTPKHLITATGQRVTLRCSPRSGDLSVYWYQQSLDQGLQFLIQYYNGEERAKGNILERFSAQQFPDLHSELNLSSLELGDSALYFCASSPHRDRAQSNGYTFGSGTRLTVV.

This clonotype was counted ten times or more. The chain couples TRBV15 to TRBJ2-7; D is possibly TRBD1 (6 bases). The CDR3 spans 13 residues. The germline V and J ends were trimmed by 0 bases and 4 bases, with 7 bases remaining between them. Germline V gene data show CDR1 as LNHNV and CDR2 as YYDKDF (reference sequence). This chain's CDR3 is CATSRDGTYEQYF. In DNA form, the CDR3 reads TGTGCCACCAGCAGAGATGGGACATACGAGCAGTACTTC.

This clonotype was seen ten or more times. The chain couples TRBV20-1 to TRBJ1-5; the match to TRBD1 covers 7 bases. V shed 5 bases and J 5 bases; nucleotides not matched to a gene: 6. This CDR3 has 13 residues. Germline loops: CDR1 DFQATT, CDR2 SNEGSKA (reference sequence). This CDR3 is CSAEGGADQPQHF. The CDR3 DNA sequence: TGCAGTGCTGAAGGGGGCGCAGATCAGCCCCAGCATTTT.